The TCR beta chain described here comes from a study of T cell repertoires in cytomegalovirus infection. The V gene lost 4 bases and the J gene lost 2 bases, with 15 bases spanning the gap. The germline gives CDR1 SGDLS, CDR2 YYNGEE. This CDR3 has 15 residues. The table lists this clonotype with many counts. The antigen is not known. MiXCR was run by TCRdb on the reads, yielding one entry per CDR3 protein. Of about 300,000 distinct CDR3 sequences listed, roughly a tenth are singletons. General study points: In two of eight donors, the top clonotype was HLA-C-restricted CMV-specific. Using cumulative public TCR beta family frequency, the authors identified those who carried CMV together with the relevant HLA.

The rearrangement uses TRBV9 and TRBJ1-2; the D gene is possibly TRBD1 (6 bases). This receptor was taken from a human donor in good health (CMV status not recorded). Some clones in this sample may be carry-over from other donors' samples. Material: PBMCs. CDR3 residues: CASSKLQGINYGYTF. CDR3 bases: TGTGCCAGCAGCAAATTACAGGGTATAAACTATGGCTACACCTTC.